The present T cell receptor beta chain was sequenced within a study of cytomegalovirus exposure and HLA in healthy donors. Per germline, CDR1 SEHNR and CDR2 FQNEAQ (reference sequence). This CDR3 has 17 amino acids. The primer mix had 60 Vbeta and 13 Jbeta primers. Per the original data handling: Counted up in a later analysis, unique TCR beta chains came to some 82 million, with around 10 million shared. Repertoires were generated with immunoSEQ multiplex PCR, while TCRdb's copy carries only in-frame clones and drops some. V and J calls and clone size are copied from that table; D and trimming were computed from the DNA. In the table there are 100,000 to 130,000 clones, roughly 87% of which are singletons.

Sequences were obtained from PBMCs. The chain has TRBV7-9 and TRBJ2-5; 14 bases match TRBD2. The J call may be in error: the DNA end matches TRBJ2-7 better. The sequence was obtained from a man younger than 45 in good health and CMV-seropositive. CDR3 DNA sequence: TGTGCCAGCAGCCGGACTAGCGGGGGGCCCCCCACCTACGAGCAGTACTTC. Encoded protein: CASSRTSGGPPTYEQYF.